This T cell receptor beta chain derives from a study of blood T cell repertoires in COVID-19. Across the whole study: COVID-19 samples from acute and convalescent phases originated in the United States, Italy and Spain.

CDR1 SNHLY and CDR2 FYNNEI come from the germline V gene. The CDR3 extends over 13 amino acids. V lost 5 bases and J 3 bases, leaving 7 bases between the germline ends. Sequencing used immunoSEQ multiplex PCR; TCRdb keeps in-frame clones, though not all of them. Of approximately 88,000 clones in the sample, 85% were seen once. This receptor was taken from a woman aged 70 to 79 with acute or convalescent COVID-19. The chain joins TRBV2 to TRBJ2-2, with D maybe TRBD1 (5 bases). The material sequenced was peripheral blood. The CDR3 coding sequence is TGTGCCAGCAGTCAGGGATACACCGGGGAGCTGTTTTTT. This encodes CASSQGYTGELFF. Complete variable domain (other parts from reference TRBV2 and TRBJ2-2): EPEVTQTPSHQVTQMGQEVILRCVPISNHLYFYWYRQILGQKVEFLVSFYNNEISEKSEIFDDQFSVERPDGSNFTLKIRSTKLEDSAMYFCASSQGYTGELFFGEGSRLTVL.